A single sample is the source of the 16 T cell receptor beta chains below, sequenced in a study of cytomegalovirus exposure and HLA in healthy donors. PCR employed 60 Vbeta and 13 Jbeta primers. Assay: immunoSEQ multiplex PCR; the TCRdb copy retains only in-frame clones and omits some. The sample includes roughly 180,000 clones, approximately 78% of them seen just once. Sequencing was performed on PBMCs. The source of these receptors is a woman aged 50 to 65 in good health and CMV-seropositive.

J is TRBJ2-1 and V is TRBV9; weak D call: TRBD2 (7 bases). The CDR3 loop spans 14 amino acids. V was cut by 0 bases and J by 9 bases, with 13 bases left in between. Germline V CDR1 and CDR2: SGDLS, YYNGEE. CDR3 nucleotides: TGTGCCAGCAGCGTAGCGGGGGGCCCCGGTGAGCAGTTCTTC. Protein product: CASSVAGGPGEQFF. Full variable domain (remainder filled in from reference TRBV9 and TRBJ2-1): DSGVTQTPKHLITATGQRVTLRCSPRSGDLSVYWYQQSLDQGLQFLIQYYNGEERAKGNILERFSAQQFPDLHSELNLSSLELGDSALYFCASSVAGGPGEQFFGPGTRLTVL.

V is TRBV19 and J is TRBJ1-1; D uncertain. Trimming stripped 7 bases from V and 7 bases from J, with 16 bases between. This CDR3 has 13 residues. Germline V gene sequence: CDR1 LNHDA, CDR2 SQIVND (reference sequence). The CDR3 region has the DNA TGTGCCAGTACGGGTTTGCGGCACCTTGAAGCTTTCTTT. This translates into CASTGLRHLEAFF.

This rearrangement joins TRBV9 to TRBJ2-3; TRBD2 is a possible D gene (6 bases). The length of the CDR3 is 15 residues. Per the germline V gene, CDR1 is SGDLS and CDR2 is YYNGEE. V was shortened by 0 bases and J by 4 bases, with 12 bases between the two germline ends. The DNA for the CDR3 is TGTGCCAGCAGCGTAGCTGGGACTGGCCCAGATACGCAGTATTTT. Translation: CASSVAGTGPDTQYF.

This chain connects TRBV21-1 to TRBJ2-2; whether TRBD1, the table's D call, matches the DNA was not checked. TRBV21-1 is termed a pseudogene. The CDR3 is 16 residues long. CDR3 DNA: TGTGCCAGCAGCAAAAGGGCAACAGGGGTTTCGGGGGAGCTGTTTTTT. As protein: CASSKRATGVSGELFF.

This clone was recorded once. This rearrangement joins TRBV7-9 to TRBJ1-2; the D is unclear. V lost 4 bases, J lost 2 bases, and 8 bases lay in between. From germline, CDR1 is SEHNR and CDR2 FQNEAQ (reference sequence). This CDR3 is built from 13 residues. CDR3 amino acids: CASSYGSNYGYTF. The CDR3 coding sequence is TGTGCCAGCAGCTACGGGTCGAACTATGGCTACACCTTC.

This clone appeared once. The chain combines TRBV10-3 with TRBJ1-1; D is unclear. V lost 2 bases, J lost 1 base, and 8 bases lay in between. CDR1 and CDR2 (germline): ENHRY, SYGVKD. The CDR3 is 14 residues long. This chain's CDR3 is CAISEPRRNTEAFF. The CDR3 DNA reads TGTGCCATCAGTGAGCCACGGAGGAACACTGAAGCTTTCTTT.

The rearrangement joins TRBV18 to TRBJ2-5, with a possible D match to TRBD1 (6 bases). Trimming took 8 bases from V and 0 from J, leaving 22 bases between them. This CDR3 contains 17 residues. Germline V gene sequence: CDR1 KGHSH, CDR2 LQKENI. The CDR3: CASQTGQALAYQETQYF. Written as DNA, the CDR3 is TGTGCCAGCCAGACGGGACAAGCCTTAGCGTACCAAGAGACCCAGTACTTC.

V and J are TRBV5-4 and TRBJ1-3; D not certain. The CDR3 sequence is 15 residues long. CDR1 and CDR2 (germline): SGHNT, YYREEE (reference sequence). V lost 5 bases, J lost 3 bases, and 15 bases lay in between. CDR3 residues: CASSPTTGIGNTIYF. CDR3 nucleotide sequence: TGTGCCAGCAGTCCAACCACCGGGATTGGAAACACCATATATTTT. Full variable domain (missing parts from reference TRBV5-4 and TRBJ1-3): ETGVTQSPTHLIKTRGQQVTLRCSSQSGHNTVSWYQQALGQGPQFIFQYYREEENGRGNFPPRFSGLQFPNYSSELNVNALELDDSALYLCASSPTTGIGNTIYFGEGSWLTVV.

This chain connects TRBV7-9 to TRBJ1-6, with 7 positions matching TRBD1. CDR3 length equals 17 residues. Looked up from germline, CDR1 is SEHNR and CDR2 is FQNEAQ (reference sequence). The J segment lost 0 bases and the V segment lost 4 bases, leaving 6 bases of the junction unmatched. This chain's CDR3 is CASSSGTVSSYNSPLHF. The CDR3 region has the DNA TGTGCCAGCAGCTCCGGGACAGTTAGCTCCTATAATTCACCCCTCCACTTT.

This sequence joins TRBV4-1 and TRBJ1-3; the D gene is possibly TRBD1 (5 bases). The ends were cut back, 0 bases at V and 0 bases at J, with 6 bases in the middle. The CDR3 has 15 residues. Germline CDR1 and CDR2: MGHRA and YSYEKL. CDR3 coding DNA: TGCGCCAGCAGCCAAGATGACAGCTCTGGAAACACCATATATTTT. Its protein is CASSQDDSSGNTIYF.

CDR3 bases: TGTGCCAGCAGCCAAGATGGCCTAGCGGGGGGTTCGGAGACCCAGTACTTC. Translating gives CASSQDGLAGGSETQYF. J is TRBJ2-5 and V is TRBV11-2; 11 positions agree with TRBD2. The CDR3 is 17 residues long. Germline CDR1 reads SGHAT; CDR2 reads FQNNGV. Trimming removed 5 bases from V and 5 bases from J; junction bases left unmatched: 13.

Note on this clone: The sample holds other DNA sequences that translate to the same CDR3. This rearrangement joins TRBV18 to TRBJ2-7; D might be TRBD2 (5 bases). Looked up from germline, CDR1 is KGHSH and CDR2 is LQKENI. The germline V and J ends were trimmed by 2 bases and 6 bases, with 5 bases remaining between them. The CDR3 contains 11 residues. CDR3 loop: CASSPGSEQYF. Here the CDR3 DNA reads TGTGCCAGCTCACCAGGGAGCGAGCAGTACTTC.

The chain combines TRBV7-3 with TRBJ2-2; TRBD2 aligns across 7 bases. J gave up 4 bases and V 1 base, and 6 bases lay outside the gene matches. CDR1 SGHTA and CDR2 FQGTGA come from the germline V gene. The CDR3 runs 16 residues. The CDR3 loop reads CASSLSPGGGTGELFF. As DNA, the CDR3 is TGTGCCAGCAGCTTAAGCCCGGGGGGAGGCACCGGGGAGCTGTTTTTT.

DNA for the CDR3: TGTGCCAGCACCCTAACAGCTACCGGGGAGCTGTTTTTT. Its protein product is CASTLTATGELFF. The chain is built from TRBV7-9 and TRBJ2-2; D is ambiguous. The CDR3 is made up of 13 amino acids. The germline V gene has CDR1 SEHNR and CDR2 FQNEAQ (reference sequence). Between the trimmed V and J ends, which lost 7 bases and 5 bases, there was a span of 11 bases.

The chain recombines TRBV12-5 with TRBJ2-2; 10 bases match TRBD1. The V gene's germline CDR1 is LGHNT and CDR2 FRNRAP. This CDR3 spans 17 amino acids. With V trimmed by 4 bases and J by 3 bases, 8 bases remained unmatched. Here the CDR3 DNA reads TGTGCTAGTGGTTACCCTGACAGGGGGCGGGACACCGGGGAGCTGTTTTTT. Its protein is CASGYPDRGRDTGELFF.

V is TRBV5-1 and J is TRBJ2-3; TRBD1 aligns across 7 bases. Unmatched junction bases numbered 5, after V lost 3 bases and J lost 1 base. CDR1 and CDR2 from the germline V gene are SGHRS and YFSETQ. This CDR3 has 15 residues. CDR3: CASSSGTVRTDTQYF. Written as DNA, the CDR3 is TGCGCCAGCAGCTCCGGGACAGTCCGCACAGATACGCAGTATTTT.